This is a list of T cell receptor beta chains from one sample in a study of Graves' ophthalmopathy and Graves' hyperthyroidism. From the multiplex PCR reads, TCRdb called clonotypes with MiXCR, one entry per CDR3 protein. The sample yields over a million distinct CDR3 sequences, around a third seen once. Sequencing input: peripheral blood or thyroid tissue (not recorded which). These receptors were obtained from an adult man with Graves' hyperthyroidism. CDR3s include the opening cysteine and the closing phenylalanine or tryptophan. Each record gives: clone size, V gene, J gene, D gene, CDR3 protein, CDR3 DNA. D genes are given only for firm matches. Not every row has a clone size; where given, it reads once, few, many or a size class.

>many|TRBV12-3/TRBV12-4|TRBJ1-2|NA
CASSPRGHNYGYTF
TGTGCCAGCAGTCCTCGCGGGCATAACTATGGCTACACCTTC
>many|TRBV6-1|TRBJ2-7|TRBD1
CASSAGTGEYEQYF
TGTGCCAGCAGTGCCGGGACAGGAGAATACGAGCAGTACTTC
>NA|TRBV10-3|TRBJ1-4|NA
CAIGQATNEKLFF
TGTGCCATCGGGCAAGCAACTAATGAAAAACTGTTTTTT
>few|TRBV10-2|TRBJ2-7|TRBD1
CASRSGGQGPYEQYF
TGTGCCAGCAGGTCAGGGGGACAGGGACCCTACGAGCAGTACTTC
>NA|TRBV20-1|TRBJ1-2|TRBD1
CSARDQGQGYTF
TGCAGTGCTAGAGATCAGGGACAGGGCTACACCTTC
>many|TRBV7-9|TRBJ2-7|TRBD1
CASTHRDRPEWEQYF
TGTGCCAGCACCCACCGGGACAGGCCCGAATGGGAGCAGTACTTC
>NA|TRBV19|TRBJ1-2|NA
CARSFGERYGYTF
TGTGCTAGATCATTCGGGGAGCGCTATGGCTACACCTTC
>NA|TRBV20-1|TRBJ1-5|NA
CSAEGGAGQPQHF
TGCAGTGCAGAGGGGGGGGCCGGTCAGCCCCAGCATTTT
>NA|TRBV10-3|TRBJ1-2|NA
CAISESGQINYGYTF
TGTGCCATCAGTGAGTCTGGTCAAATTAACTATGGCTACACCTTC
>many|TRBV20-1|TRBJ2-7|NA
CSASILTGTGEQYF
TGCAGTGCTAGCATCCTAACCGGGACGGGCGAGCAGTACTTC
>few|TRBV28|TRBJ1-5|TRBD1
CASSLLQGDHQPQHF
TGTGCCAGCAGTTTACTTCAGGGGGATCATCAGCCCCAGCATTTT
>NA|TRBV9|TRBJ1-2|TRBD1
CASSVSGTGGYTF
TGTGCCAGCAGCGTCAGCGGGACAGGTGGCTACACCTTC
>NA|TRBV5-1|TRBJ1-1|NA
CASSPAAGFPEAFF
TGCGCCAGCAGCCCCGCCGCCGGATTCCCAGAAGCTTTCTTT
>NA|TRBV4-1|TRBJ2-7|NA
CASSQAAGRLGEQYF
TGCGCCAGCAGCCAAGCGGCAGGGCGTCTGGGCGAGCAGTACTTC
>NA|TRBV2|TRBJ1-1|NA
CASSLLTGSNTEAFF
TGTGCCAGCAGTCTACTGACAGGTTCGAACACTGAAGCTTTCTTT
>few|TRBV6-1|TRBJ2-5|NA
CASSEASRGPETQYF
TGTGCCAGCAGTGAAGCGTCGAGGGGCCCGGAGACCCAGTACTTC
>many|TRBV7-8|TRBJ2-7|TRBD2
CASSLGPRGGFAEQYF
TGTGCCAGCAGCTTGGGCCCGCGGGGGGGATTCGCCGAGCAGTACTTC
>many|TRBV7-2|TRBJ1-2|NA
CASSLGDVDYGYTF
TGTGCCAGCAGCTTAGGAGACGTGGACTATGGCTACACCTTC
>NA|TRBV6-5|TRBJ1-5|NA
CASSESRIREPQHF
TGCGCCAGCAGTGAGTCAAGGATTCGTGAGCCCCAGCATTTT
>few|TRBV5-1|TRBJ1-1|TRBD1
CASSLRARTGDTEAFF
TGCGCCAGCAGCTTGCGGGCGCGGACAGGGGACACTGAAGCTTTCTTT
>NA|TRBV29-1|TRBJ2-5|NA
CSVALEQETQYF
TGCAGCGTGGCCTTGGAACAAGAGACCCAGTACTTC
>few|TRBV28|TRBJ1-6|TRBD1
CASKKDRANSPLHF
TGTGCCAGCAAAAAGGACAGGGCGAATTCACCCCTCCACTTT
>NA|TRBV2|TRBJ1-6|NA
CASSYSIRPAYNSPLHF
TGTGCCAGCAGTTACTCGATCCGGCCGGCCTATAATTCACCCCTCCACTTT
>many|TRBV24-1|TRBJ2-2|NA
CATSDLRGTASNTGELFF
TGTGCCACCAGTGATTTGCGCGGGACGGCTTCGAACACCGGGGAGCTGTTTTTT
>many|TRBV12-3/TRBV12-4|TRBJ1-1|NA
CASSIPGGSEAFF
TGTGCCAGCAGCATCCCCGGGGGCTCTGAAGCTTTCTTT
>once|TRBV6-5|TRBJ1-2|NA
CASSYLAGDGGYTF
TGTGCCAGCAGTTACTTGGCGGGAGACGGTGGCTACACCTTC
>NA|TRBV29-1|TRBJ1-2|TRBD1
CSARDSCGYTF
TGCAGCGCGAGGGACAGCTGTGGCTACACCTTC
>NA|TRBV3-1|TRBJ1-1|NA
CASSDETKNTEAFF
TGTGCCAGCAGCGACGAGACAAAGAACACTGAAGCTTTCTTT
>few|TRBV4-1|TRBJ2-5|NA
CASSQDKASSRQETQYF
TGCGCCAGCAGCCAAGATAAGGCTTCTAGCAGACAAGAGACCCAGTACTTC
>NA|TRBV7-9|TRBJ2-7|NA
CASIGRGQGALDEQYF
TGTGCCAGCATAGGGAGGGGGCAGGGGGCTCTCGACGAGCAGTACTTC
>many|TRBV7-9|TRBJ2-5|TRBD1
CASSLVGTGEETQYF
TGTGCCAGCAGCTTAGTGGGAACAGGGGAAGAGACCCAGTACTTC
>many|TRBV29-1|TRBJ1-2|NA
CSVEGSSYGYTF
TGCAGCGTTGAAGGTTCGAGCTATGGCTACACCTTC
>many|TRBV29-1|TRBJ1-1|NA
CSVVLSGARMNTEAFF
TGCAGCGTTGTTTTAAGCGGAGCACGCATGAACACTGAAGCTTTCTTT
>many|TRBV7-9|TRBJ1-1|NA
CASSLDVPMNTEAFF
TGTGCCAGCAGCTTAGATGTGCCCATGAACACTGAAGCTTTCTTT
>few|TRBV9|TRBJ2-5|NA
CASSAGLTLETQYF
TGTGCCAGCAGCGCGGGACTGACTTTGGAGACCCAGTACTTC
>NA|TRBV20-1|TRBJ2-5|NA
CSARGGQGLPSQETQYF
TGCAGTGCTAGGGGTGGGCAGGGATTGCCCTCCCAAGAGACCCAGTACTTC
>NA|TRBV29-1|TRBJ2-5|TRBD1
CSVPWGDRGLGTQYF
TGCAGCGTCCCCTGGGGGGACAGGGGGCTGGGGACCCAGTACTTC
>many|TRBV29-1|TRBJ2-2|TRBD1
CSARDSQLDTGELFF
TGCAGCGCTAGGGACAGCCAATTGGACACCGGGGAGCTGTTTTTT
>many|TRBV29-1|TRBJ2-2|NA
CSVPGGGHLGSGELFF
TGCAGCGTTCCCGGGGGAGGACACCTCGGTTCGGGGGAGCTGTTTTTT
>NA|TRBV12-3/TRBV12-4|TRBJ2-7|NA
CASSYREYEQYF
TGTGCCAGCAGCTACAGGGAGTACGAGCAGTACTTC
>many|TRBV7-2|TRBJ1-6|TRBD1
CASSLVGTGNSPLHF
TGTGCCAGCAGCTTAGTTGGGACAGGGAATTCACCCCTCCACTTT
>few|TRBV6-1|TRBJ2-7|TRBD2
CASIRLAGSSYEQYF
TGTGCCAGCATAAGACTAGCGGGTTCCTCCTACGAGCAGTACTTC
>NA|TRBV11-2|TRBJ1-1|NA
CASSSRAIGPEAFF
TGTGCCAGCAGCTCTAGGGCCATCGGGCCTGAAGCTTTCTTT
>NA|TRBV7-9|TRBJ2-5|TRBD1
CASTPGTGDGETQYF
TGTGCCAGCACCCCCGGGACAGGGGATGGGGAGACCCAGTACTTC
>few|TRBV7-9|TRBJ2-2|NA
CASSGAAVGTGELFF
TGTGCCAGCAGCGGAGCGGCGGTTGGCACCGGGGAGCTGTTTTTT
>NA|TRBV10-3|TRBJ2-7|NA
CASSYGTATCEQYF
TGTGCCAGCAGTTACGGGACGGCGACCTGCGAGCAGTACTTC
>NA|TRBV7-2|TRBJ1-6|NA
CASSLTSAGQVNSPLHF
TGTGCCAGCAGCTTAACGTCGGCGGGGCAGGTCAATTCACCCCTCCACTTT
>NA|TRBV25-1|TRBJ2-7|NA
CASSLVKGEQYF
TGTGCCAGCAGTTTGGTTAAGGGCGAGCAGTACTTC
>NA|TRBV19|TRBJ1-2|NA
CASLGDPHKEYGYTF
TGTGCCAGCCTCGGGGACCCTCATAAGGAATATGGCTACACCTTC
>few|TRBV7-3|TRBJ1-5|TRBD1
CASSRGQGTQPQHF
TGTGCCAGCAGCCGTGGACAGGGGACTCAGCCCCAGCATTTT
>many|TRBV10-3|TRBJ1-5|TRBD1
CAISERTGNRQPQHF
TGTGCCATCAGTGAAAGGACAGGGAACCGACAGCCCCAGCATTTT
>many|TRBV7-2|TRBJ1-1|TRBD1
CASSLLGQGGMNTEAFF
TGTGCCAGCAGCTTACTGGGACAGGGCGGGATGAACACTGAAGCTTTCTTT
>NA|TRBV13|TRBJ1-1|TRBD1
CASSEGTGGALTEAFF
TGTGCCAGCAGCGAAGGGACAGGGGGCGCGTTGACTGAAGCTTTCTTT
>many|TRBV24-1|TRBJ2-6|TRBD1
CATSRSDRGLSGANVLTF
TGTGCCACCAGTCGGTCCGACAGGGGGCTTTCTGGGGCCAACGTCCTGACTTTC
>many|TRBV29-1|TRBJ1-2|NA
CSVEDSLYGYTF
TGCAGCGTTGAGGACAGCCTGTATGGCTACACCTTC